One sample yielded the 15 T cell receptor beta chains listed below, sequenced in a study of immune evolution from preneoplasia to lung adenocarcinoma. Assay used: immunoSEQ multiplex PCR; TCRdb lists only in-frame clones, some missing. Among around 14,000 clones listed, 80% were seen once. Sequencing was done on a sample of FFPE minimally invasive lung adenocarcinoma tissue. These receptors were obtained from a person between 70 and 80 years old with lung adenocarcinoma.

The chain employs TRBV5-4 and TRBJ2-5; D possibly matches TRBD1 or TRBD2 (5 bases each). The germline CDR1 and CDR2 sequences are SGHNT and YYREEE (reference sequence). CDR3 length: 15 residues. V lost 4 bases, J lost 2 bases, and 15 bases lay in between. The chain's CDR3 is CASSQPGPLQETQYF. The CDR3 region has the DNA TGTGCCAGCAGCCAACCGGGACCTCTTCAAGAGACCCAGTACTTC.

The chain uses TRBV29-1 and TRBJ1-1; no definite D call. Looked up from germline, CDR1 is SQVTM and CDR2 is ANQGSEA. Trimming left V 4 bases short and J 3 bases short, with 12 bases between. CDR3 size: 13 residues. CDR3 residues: CSVGPQAHTEAFF. The CDR3 DNA sequence: TGCAGCGTTGGTCCCCAGGCGCACACTGAAGCTTTCTTT. The variable domain in full, completed from reference TRBV29-1 and TRBJ1-1, reads SAVISQKPSRDICQRGTSLTIQCQVDSQVTMMFWYRQQPGQSLTLIATANQGSEATYESGFVIDKFPISRPNLTFSTLTVSNMSPEDSSIYLCSVGPQAHTEAFFGQGTRLTVV.

The sample holds a few counts of this clone. The J gene is TRBJ1-2, the V gene TRBV28; 11 bases are shared with TRBD1. CDR1 MDHEN and CDR2 SYDVKM come from the germline V gene. This CDR3 has 16 residues. Losses at the gene ends were 7 bases for V and 7 bases for J; bases not matched to a gene: 14. CDR3 sequence reads: CASTYHGQGASGGYTF. As DNA, the CDR3 is TGTGCCAGCACCTATCATGGACAGGGGGCATCCGGTGGCTACACCTTC.

The chain has TRBV7-9 and TRBJ2-1; 7 bases agree with TRBD1. Germline CDR1 reads SEHNR; CDR2 reads FQNEAQ (reference sequence). The junction had 10 bases not matched to a gene; V was cut back by 1 base and J by 7 bases. The CDR3 extends over 16 amino acids. The CDR3 protein is CASSLGVTGLINEQFF. The CDR3 DNA sequence: TGTGCCAGCAGCTTAGGTGTGACAGGGCTAATTAATGAGCAGTTCTTC.

The chain has TRBV5-1 and TRBJ2-3; tentatively, D is TRBD2 (6 bases). V lost 0 bases to trimming and J lost 5 bases, with 16 bases between them. Germline V lookup: CDR1 SGHRS, CDR2 YFSETQ. CDR3 size: 16 residues. CDR3 DNA sequence: TGCGCCAGCAGCTTGGCAGAGGGGAGGAAAGGAGATACGCAGTATTTT. Its protein product is CASSLAEGRKGDTQYF.

This clone came up once. This sequence joins TRBV15 and TRBJ2-2; 14 nucleotides agree with TRBD2. Per germline, CDR1 LNHNV and CDR2 YYDKDF (reference sequence). J lost 3 bases, V lost 5 bases, and 5 bases had no gene match. The CDR3 has 17 amino acids. The CDR3 DNA is TGTGCCACCAGCGGGACTAGCGGGGGATCCTACACCGGGGAGCTGTTTTTT. Translated, it gives CATSGTSGGSYTGELFF.

The V gene is TRBV9, the J gene TRBJ1-4; 7 bases match TRBD1. Germline CDR1 SGDLS, CDR2 YYNGEE. The J segment lost 7 bases and the V segment lost 2 bases, leaving 8 bases of the junction unmatched. The CDR3 length is 15 residues. CDR3: CASSVRGGLGEKLFF. For the CDR3, the DNA is TGTGCCAGCAGCGTCAGGGGGGGGTTGGGTGAAAAACTGTTTTTT.

The chain uses TRBV28 and TRBJ1-1; 8 nucleotides match TRBD1. Germline CDR1 MDHEN, CDR2 SYDVKM. The CDR3 is 14 amino acids. Germline trimming cut 6 bases from V and 7 bases from J; bases unmatched to any gene: 10. Here the CDR3 DNA reads TGTGCCAGCAGCCAATGGACAGGGCGGAGTGAAGCTTTCTTT. Its protein is CASSQWTGRSEAFF.

Here the CDR3 DNA reads TGTGCCAGTAGTATAATCGGGGGCGAAAAACTGTTTTTT. Translation: CASSIIGGEKLFF. The chain carries TRBV19 and TRBJ1-4; D might be TRBD1 (6 bases). The V gene's germline CDR1 is LNHDA and CDR2 SQIVND (reference sequence). Trimming took 2 bases from V and 8 from J, leaving 9 bases between them. The length of the CDR3 is 13 residues. Drawing the rest from reference TRBV19 and TRBJ1-4, the complete variable domain is DGGITQSPKYLFRKEGQNVTLSCEQNLNHDAMYWYRQDPGQGLRLIYYSQIVNDFQKGDIAEGYSVSREKKESFPLTVTSAQKNPTAFYLCASSIIGGEKLFFGSGTQLSVL.

The chain is built from TRBV5-1 and TRBJ2-1; tentative D call: TRBD1 (6 bases). Germline CDR1 SGHRS, CDR2 YFSETQ. This CDR3 has 14 residues. V dropped 1 base and J dropped 4 bases, with 9 bases sitting between them. The CDR3 here is CASSLLGAYNEQFF. The CDR3 DNA reads as TGCGCCAGCAGCTTGTTGGGGGCTTACAATGAGCAGTTCTTC.

V and J are TRBV6-1 and TRBJ2-7; D is possibly TRBD2 (6 bases). The CDR3 covers 11 residues. The V end was cut by 8 bases, the J end by 5 bases, with 10 bases between. Germline CDR1 and CDR2: MNHNS and SASEGT. Here the CDR3 reads CASGRGDEQYF. In DNA form, the CDR3 reads TGTGCCAGCGGGCGGGGCGACGAGCAGTACTTC.

The chain links TRBV29-1 to TRBJ2-7, with 9 bases aligning to TRBD1. CDR3 size: 14 residues. J lost 3 bases, V lost 7 bases, and 10 bases had no gene match. Germline values: CDR1 SQVTM, CDR2 ANQGSEA. In DNA form, the CDR3 reads TGCAGCGCCAAGCAGGGACAGGGATACTACGAGCAGTACTTC. It encodes CSAKQGQGYYEQYF.

The rearrangement links TRBV4-1 to TRBJ2-1; 10 positions agree with TRBD2. This CDR3 spans 15 amino acids. From germline, CDR1 is MGHRA and CDR2 YSYEKL. V shed 1 base, J shed 5 bases, and the junction held 2 bases outside the gene matches. In DNA, the CDR3 is TGCGCCAGCAGCCAAGGGACTAGCGGAGACAATGAGCAGTTCTTC. Translated, it gives CASSQGTSGDNEQFF.

V and J are TRBV7-2 and TRBJ2-1, with 7 bases matching TRBD2. J lost 0 bases, V lost 1 base, and 6 bases had no gene match. The CDR3 extends over 17 amino acids. From germline, CDR1 is SGHTA and CDR2 FQGNSA. The CDR3 bases are TGTGCCAGCAGCTTAGGACGGGGGGTTAGCTCCTACAATGAGCAGTTCTTC. The encoded protein is CASSLGRGVSSYNEQFF.

The chain couples TRBV7-2 to TRBJ2-1; possibly TRBD1 for D (5 bases). Trimming took off 8 bases at V and 5 bases at J, with 7 bases between the two ends. Per the germline V gene, CDR1 is SGHTA and CDR2 is FQGNSA. CDR3 length: 11 amino acids. The chain's CDR3 is CASGAHNEQFF. CDR3 coding DNA: TGTGCCAGCGGGGCACACAATGAGCAGTTCTTC.